These 9 T cell receptor beta chains share one sample of origin, sequenced in a study of T cell repertoires in cytomegalovirus infection. TCRdb re-called the reads with MiXCR, one entry per CDR3 protein. The table includes about 530,000 distinct CDR3 sequences, 26% detected once. The sequencing input was PBMCs. The receptors derive from a human donor in good health (CMV status not recorded). Some clones in this sample may be carry-over from other donors' samples.

The chain combines TRBV24-1 with TRBJ2-2; maybe TRBD2 (5 bases). The CDR3 contains 14 residues. V lost 4 bases to trimming and J lost 7 bases, with 12 bases between them. Germline V gene lookup returns CDR1 KGHDR and CDR2 SFDVKD. The CDR3 nucleotides read TGTGCCACCAGTGAGAGGGAAGTCTACGGGGAGCTGTTTTTT. Its protein product is CATSEREVYGELFF.

This clonotype has just a few counts. This rearrangement joins TRBV6-5 to TRBJ2-3, with 9 bases identical to TRBD1. CDR3 size: 15 residues. V dropped 5 bases and J dropped 3; count of bases not matched to a gene: 6. The V gene's germline CDR1 is MNHEY and CDR2 SVGAGI. The CDR3: CASSLQGARTDTQYF. CDR3 sequence (DNA): TGTGCCAGCAGTCTACAGGGGGCCCGTACAGATACGCAGTATTTT.

This chain connects TRBV5-6 to TRBJ2-2; D possibly corresponds to TRBD1 (6 bases). This CDR3 comprises 15 residues. Germline V gives CDR1 SGHDT, CDR2 YYEEEE. Trimming left V 4 bases short and J 6 bases short, with 16 bases between. The CDR3 region is CASSPPDRNPGELFF. For the CDR3, the DNA is TGTGCCAGCAGCCCGCCGGACAGAAACCCCGGGGAGCTGTTTTTT. Variable domain in full (rest from reference TRBV5-6 and TRBJ2-2): DAGVTQSPTHLIKTRGQQVTLRCSPKSGHDTVSWYQQALGQGPQFIFQYYEEEERQRGNFPDRFSGHQFPNYSSELNVNALLLGDSALYLCASSPPDRNPGELFFGEGSRLTVL.

The rearrangement joins TRBV19 to TRBJ1-1; 7 bases line up with TRBD1. Losses at the gene ends were 10 bases for V and 3 bases for J; bases not matched to a gene: 8. There are 13 residues in the CDR3. Per the germline V gene, CDR1 is LNHDA and CDR2 is SQIVND (reference sequence). In DNA, the CDR3 is TGTGCCACAACGCCGACAGGGCACACTGAAGCTTTCTTT. This encodes CATTPTGHTEAFF.

A few counts support this clonotype. Here the CDR3 DNA reads TGTGCCAGCAGCTTAGCCTCATCGGTTGGCTACACCTTC. It is translated as CASSLASSVGYTF. The J gene is TRBJ1-2, the V gene TRBV7-9; D uncertain. The CDR3 spans 13 residues. V was clipped by 0 bases and J by 7 bases, with 9 bases between them. Germline V gives CDR1 SEHNR, CDR2 FQNEAQ (reference sequence).

The chain's CDR3 is CASSHVSGTWETQYF. The CDR3 region has the DNA TGTGCCAGCAGTCATGTCAGCGGGACCTGGGAGACCCAGTACTTC. J is TRBJ2-5 and V is TRBV6-2 or TRBV6-3, with 7 bases lining up with TRBD2. This CDR3 has 15 residues. After removal of 5 bases from V and 5 bases from J, the junction contained 11 bases not matched to a gene. The germline V gene encodes CDR1 MNHEY and CDR2 SVGEGT.

V and J are TRBV13 and TRBJ2-1, with TRBD2 identical over 10 bases. V lost 4 bases to trimming and J lost 8 bases; unmatched junction nucleotides: 20. Germline values: CDR1 PRHDT, CDR2 FYEKMQ (reference sequence). The CDR3 is 19 amino acids. CDR3: CASSSTGALSGREEDEQFF. In DNA form, the CDR3 reads TGTGCCAGCAGCTCGACAGGGGCGTTAAGCGGGAGGGAGGAAGATGAGCAGTTCTTC. Based on the CDR3 plus reference TRBV13 and TRBJ2-1, the full variable domain is AAGVIQSPRHLIKEKRETATLKCYPIPRHDTVYWYQQGPGQDPQFLISFYEKMQSDKGSIPDRFSAQQFSDYHSELNMSSLELGDSALYFCASSSTGALSGREEDEQFFGPGTRLTVL.

This clonotype was recorded many times. This chain links TRBV7-2 with TRBJ2-3; 9 nucleotides match TRBD2. The CDR3 extends over 15 amino acids. CDR1 SGHTA and CDR2 FQGNSA come from the germline V gene. Losses at the gene ends were 4 bases for V and 4 bases for J; bases not matched to a gene: 6. CDR3 region: CASSSTQRGADTQYF. The DNA for the CDR3 is TGTGCCAGCAGCTCTACTCAGCGGGGGGCAGATACGCAGTATTTT.

The J gene is TRBJ1-5, the V gene TRBV20-1, with a tentative D call TRBD1 (6 bases). This CDR3 spans 15 amino acids. Germline V CDR1 and CDR2: DFQATT, SNEGSKA (reference sequence). Trimming took 8 bases from V and 2 from J, leaving 19 bases between them. The CDR3 DNA is TGCAGTTGCGGGCGGGGGCGGATGGGCAATCAGCCCCAGCATTTT. Its protein product is CSCGRGRMGNQPQHF.